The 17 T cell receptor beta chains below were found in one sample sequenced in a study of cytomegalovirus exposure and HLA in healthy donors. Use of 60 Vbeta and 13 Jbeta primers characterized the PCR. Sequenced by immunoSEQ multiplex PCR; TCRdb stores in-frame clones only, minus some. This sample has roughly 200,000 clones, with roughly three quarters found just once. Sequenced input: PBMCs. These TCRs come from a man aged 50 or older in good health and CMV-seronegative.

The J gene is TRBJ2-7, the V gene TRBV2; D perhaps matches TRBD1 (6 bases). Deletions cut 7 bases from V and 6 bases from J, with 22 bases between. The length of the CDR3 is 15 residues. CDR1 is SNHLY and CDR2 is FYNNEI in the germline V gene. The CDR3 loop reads CASTPTGGGLGEQYF. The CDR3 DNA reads TGTGCCAGCACCCCAACAGGTGGGGGCCTCGGCGAGCAGTACTTC.

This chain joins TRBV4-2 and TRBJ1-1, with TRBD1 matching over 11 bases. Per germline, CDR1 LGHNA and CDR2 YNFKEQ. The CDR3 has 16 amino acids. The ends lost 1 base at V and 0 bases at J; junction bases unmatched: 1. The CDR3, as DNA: TGTGCCAGCAGCCAAGGGACAGGGGGCATGAACACTGAAGCTTTCTTT. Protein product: CASSQGTGGMNTEAFF.

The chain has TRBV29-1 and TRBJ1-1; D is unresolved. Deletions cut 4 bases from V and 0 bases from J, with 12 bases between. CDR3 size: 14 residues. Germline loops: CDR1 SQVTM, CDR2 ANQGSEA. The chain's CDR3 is CSVVSGVMNTEAFF. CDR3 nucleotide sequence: TGCAGCGTTGTATCCGGGGTCATGAACACTGAAGCTTTCTTT.

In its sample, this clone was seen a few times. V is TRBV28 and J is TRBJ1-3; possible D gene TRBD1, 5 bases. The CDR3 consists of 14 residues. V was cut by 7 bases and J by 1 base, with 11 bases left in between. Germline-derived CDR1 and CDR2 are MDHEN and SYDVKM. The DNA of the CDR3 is TGTGCCAGCATGGGGGGTGAATCTGGAAACACCATATATTTT. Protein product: CASMGGESGNTIYF.

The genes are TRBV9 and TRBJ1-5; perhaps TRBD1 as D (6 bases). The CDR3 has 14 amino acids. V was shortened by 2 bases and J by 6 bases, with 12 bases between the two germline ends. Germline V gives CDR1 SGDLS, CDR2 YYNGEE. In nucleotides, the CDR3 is TGTGCCAGCAGCGTGGGCCAGGGGACTCAGCCCCAGCATTTT. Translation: CASSVGQGTQPQHF. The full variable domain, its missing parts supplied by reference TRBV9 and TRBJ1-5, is DSGVTQTPKHLITATGQRVTLRCSPRSGDLSVYWYQQSLDQGLQFLIQYYNGEERAKGNILERFSAQQFPDLHSELNLSSLELGDSALYFCASSVGQGTQPQHFGDGTRLSIL.

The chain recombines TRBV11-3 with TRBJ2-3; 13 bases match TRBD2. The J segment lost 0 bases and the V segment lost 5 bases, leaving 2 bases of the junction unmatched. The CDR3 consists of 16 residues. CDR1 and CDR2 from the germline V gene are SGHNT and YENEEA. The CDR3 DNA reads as TGTGCCAGCAGCAGGGGACTAGCGGGAAGCACAGATACGCAGTATTTT. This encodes CASSRGLAGSTDTQYF.

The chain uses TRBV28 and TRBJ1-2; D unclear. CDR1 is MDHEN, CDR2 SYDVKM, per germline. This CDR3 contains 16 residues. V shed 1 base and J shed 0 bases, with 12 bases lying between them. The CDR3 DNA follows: TGTGCCAGCAGTTTATTATGGACTGCCTCTAACTATGGCTACACCTTC. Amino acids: CASSLLWTASNYGYTF.

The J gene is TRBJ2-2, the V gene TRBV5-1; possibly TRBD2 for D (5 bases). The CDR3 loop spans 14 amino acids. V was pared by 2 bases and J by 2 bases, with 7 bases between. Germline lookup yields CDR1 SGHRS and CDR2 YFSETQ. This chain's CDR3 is CASSFGLNTGELFF. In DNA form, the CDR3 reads TGCGCCAGCAGCTTCGGACTCAACACCGGGGAGCTGTTTTTT.

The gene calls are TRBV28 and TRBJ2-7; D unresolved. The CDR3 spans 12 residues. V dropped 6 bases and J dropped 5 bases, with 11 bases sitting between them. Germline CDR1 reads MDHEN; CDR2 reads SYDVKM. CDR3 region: CASSLFFDEQYF. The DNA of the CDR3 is TGTGCCAGCAGCCTGTTCTTCGACGAGCAGTACTTC.

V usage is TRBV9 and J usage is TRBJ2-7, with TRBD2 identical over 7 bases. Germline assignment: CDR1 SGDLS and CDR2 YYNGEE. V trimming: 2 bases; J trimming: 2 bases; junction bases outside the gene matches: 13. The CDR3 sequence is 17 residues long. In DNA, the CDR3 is TGTGCCAGCAGCGTCTCCCCCGGACTAGTGACGCCCTACGAGCAGTACTTC. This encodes CASSVSPGLVTPYEQYF. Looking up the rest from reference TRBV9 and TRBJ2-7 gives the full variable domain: DSGVTQTPKHLITATGQRVTLRCSPRSGDLSVYWYQQSLDQGLQFLIQYYNGEERAKGNILERFSAQQFPDLHSELNLSSLELGDSALYFCASSVSPGLVTPYEQYFGPGTRLTVT.

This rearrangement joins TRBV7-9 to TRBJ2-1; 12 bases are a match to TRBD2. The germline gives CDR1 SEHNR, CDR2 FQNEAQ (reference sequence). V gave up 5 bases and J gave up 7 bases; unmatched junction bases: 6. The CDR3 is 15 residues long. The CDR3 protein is CASSLTSGSINEQFF. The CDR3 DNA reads TGTGCCAGCAGCCTGACTAGCGGGAGTATAAATGAGCAGTTCTTC. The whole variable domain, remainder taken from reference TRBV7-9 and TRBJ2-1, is DTGVSQNPRHKITKRGQNVTFRCDPISEHNRLYWYRQTLGQGPEFLTYFQNEAQLEKSRLLSDRFSAERPKGSFSTLEIQRTEQGDSAMYLCASSLTSGSINEQFFGPGTRLTVL.

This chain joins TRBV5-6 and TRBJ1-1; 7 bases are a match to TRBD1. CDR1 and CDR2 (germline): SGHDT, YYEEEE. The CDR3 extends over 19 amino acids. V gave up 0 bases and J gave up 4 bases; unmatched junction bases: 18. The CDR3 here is CASSLARATGQISSTEAFF. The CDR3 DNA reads TGTGCCAGCAGCTTGGCACGAGCTACGGGACAGATCTCATCCACTGAAGCTTTCTTT.

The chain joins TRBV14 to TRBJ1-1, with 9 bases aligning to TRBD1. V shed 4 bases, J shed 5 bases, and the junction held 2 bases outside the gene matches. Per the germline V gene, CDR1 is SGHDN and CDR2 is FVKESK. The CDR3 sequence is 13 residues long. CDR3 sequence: CASSRDRGTEAFF. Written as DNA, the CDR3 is TGTGCCAGCAGCCGAGACAGGGGGACTGAAGCTTTCTTT.

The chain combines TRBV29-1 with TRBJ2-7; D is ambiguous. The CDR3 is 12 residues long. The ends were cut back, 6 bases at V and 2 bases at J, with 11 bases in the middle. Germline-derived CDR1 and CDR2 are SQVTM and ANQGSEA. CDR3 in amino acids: CSVGPDTYEQYF. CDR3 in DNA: TGCAGCGTCGGTCCTGACACCTACGAGCAGTACTTC.

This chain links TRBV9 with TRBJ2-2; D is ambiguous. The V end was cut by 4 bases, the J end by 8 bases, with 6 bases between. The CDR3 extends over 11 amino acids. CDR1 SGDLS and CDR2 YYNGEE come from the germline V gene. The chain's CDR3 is CASSLMGELFF. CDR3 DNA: TGTGCCAGCAGCCTAATGGGGGAGCTGTTTTTT.

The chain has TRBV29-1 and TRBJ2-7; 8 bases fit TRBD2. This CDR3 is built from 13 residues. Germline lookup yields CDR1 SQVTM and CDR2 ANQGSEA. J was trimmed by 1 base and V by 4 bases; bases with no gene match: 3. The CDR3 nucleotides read TGCAGCGTTGGGGGACTAGAGTCCTACGAGCAGTACTTC. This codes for CSVGGLESYEQYF.

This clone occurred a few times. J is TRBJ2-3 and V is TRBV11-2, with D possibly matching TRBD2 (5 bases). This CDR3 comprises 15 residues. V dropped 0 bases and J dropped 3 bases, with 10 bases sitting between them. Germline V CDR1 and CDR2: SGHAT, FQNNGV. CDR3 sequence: CASSLDGGPTDTQYF. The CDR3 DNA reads TGTGCCAGCAGCTTAGATGGCGGGCCGACAGATACGCAGTATTTT.